This T cell receptor beta chain originates from a study of OX40 agonist ivuxolimab in advanced cancers. With regard to the full study: Ivuxolimab was an agonistic, fully human IgG2 monoclonal antibody directed against OX40 (CD134), a costimulatory receptor. Intravenous ivuxolimab was administered to patients every 2 weeks at six dose levels: 0.01, 0.1, 0.3, 1.5, 3 and 10 mg/kg. Of the roughly 52 patients in dose escalation, some 20 had hepatocellular carcinoma, some 15 had melanoma, 9 had renal cell carcinoma and 9 had head and neck cancer. In the dose-escalation cohort, 82.7% of patients were male, and the mean age was approximately 60 years, with a range of about 20 to 90. Prior anti-PD-1, anti-PD-L1 or anti-CTLA-4 therapy was permitted, and approximately 39% of dose-escalation patients had received checkpoint inhibitors. Partial responses were achieved by three dose-escalation patients, of whom one had hepatocellular carcinoma and two had cutaneous melanoma. The point of sequencing TCRbeta in the periphery was to test whether ivuxolimab changed TCR sequence diversity and drove clonal T-cell expansion. The paper covers the monotherapy dose-escalation part of the phase I ivuxolimab trial, which included N of about 56 patients. General findings and caveats noted by the study authors: At doses of 0.1 to 3.0 mg/kg, clonal expansion of both CD4+ and CD8+ blood T cells was observed from baseline to week 6. After ivuxolimab, more expanded clones were found on average in CD8+ T cells than in CD4+ T cells. In the 0.1-3.0 mg/kg groups, partial responders were among the patients with the lowest normalized peripheral clonal expansion, particularly in CD8+ T cells. The antigen specificity of the peripheral T cells that underwent clonal expansion was not determined. Low levels of normalized T-cell clonal expansion were also seen in some patients who did not respond.

Sequences WNHNN (CDR1) and SYGVQD (CDR2) are obtained from the germline V gene (reference sequence). V is shortened by 3 bases, J by 2 bases, and the region joining them spans 8 bases. The CDR3 sequence holds 14 residues, the cysteine and phenylalanine included. The kept DNA is CDR3 alone, 42 bases in frame from the first base. The trial excluded patients who had a history of autoimmune disease or who were on systemic immunosuppression. In every dose cohort, peripheral blood was drawn for TCR sequencing at baseline, cycle 4 day 1, and cycle 7 day 1. Samples were obtained from an open-label, multicenter, first-in-human phase I dose-escalation trial of ivuxolimab. The trial enrolled adults with locally advanced or metastatic head and neck squamous cell, hepatocellular, melanoma or renal cell carcinoma. Before TCR sequencing, CD4+ and CD8+ T cells were separately sorted from peripheral blood. For sequencing of the TCRbeta CDR3 region, genomic DNA was extracted from the sorted cells. The immunoSEQ Assay was used for sequencing of TCRbeta CDR3 regions. As stored in TCRdb, this immuneACCESS dataset retains in-frame rearrangements with V and J assigned. A fraction of the clones does not appear; measured against another copy, unresolved V genes explain less than half of the discrepancy, and the remainder lacks a known reason. This sample has approximately 29,000 clones in its table, and 79% of those were observed once. Clones ranked in the top ten supply about 16% of the sample.

Concerning this clone itself: Its antigen is still unknown. Qualities for individual bases were not recorded, and no much larger clone is one base off.

Recombination connected TRBV10-1 to TRBJ2-1, with a tentative D call of TRBD1 or TRBD2, each matching 6 bases. Sequencing used CD4+ or CD8+ T cells sorted from blood, obtained in a trial of the OX40 agonist ivuxolimab. The receptor was derived from an adult with an advanced solid tumor such as melanoma, head and neck, liver or kidney cancer. The bases are TGCGCCAGCAGTGACGGGGGCGCCTACAATGAGCAGTTCTTC. Its translation is CASSDGGAYNEQFF.